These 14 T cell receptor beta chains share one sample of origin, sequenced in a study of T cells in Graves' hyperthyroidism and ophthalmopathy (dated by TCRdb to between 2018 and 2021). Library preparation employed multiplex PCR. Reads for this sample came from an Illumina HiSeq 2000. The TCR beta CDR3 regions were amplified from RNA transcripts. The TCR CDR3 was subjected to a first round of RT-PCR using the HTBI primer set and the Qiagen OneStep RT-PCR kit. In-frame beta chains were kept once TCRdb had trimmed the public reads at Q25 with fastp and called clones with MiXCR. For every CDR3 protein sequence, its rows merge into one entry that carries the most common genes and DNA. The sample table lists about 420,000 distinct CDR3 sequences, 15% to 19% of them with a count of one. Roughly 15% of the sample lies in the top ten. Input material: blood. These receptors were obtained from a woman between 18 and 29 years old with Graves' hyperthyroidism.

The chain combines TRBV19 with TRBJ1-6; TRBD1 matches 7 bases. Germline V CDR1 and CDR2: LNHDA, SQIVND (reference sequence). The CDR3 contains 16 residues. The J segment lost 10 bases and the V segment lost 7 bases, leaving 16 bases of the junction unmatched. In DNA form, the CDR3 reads TGTGCCAGTACTACCACCCGACAGGGTCTGGGATCACCCCTCCACTTT. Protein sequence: CASTTTRQGLGSPLHF.

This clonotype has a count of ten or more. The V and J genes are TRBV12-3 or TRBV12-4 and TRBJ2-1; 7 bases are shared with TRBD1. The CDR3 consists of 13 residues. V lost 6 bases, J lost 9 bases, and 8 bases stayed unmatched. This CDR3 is CASSPRQGREQFF. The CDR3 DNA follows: TGTGCCAGCAGCCCCCGACAGGGTCGTGAGCAGTTCTTC.

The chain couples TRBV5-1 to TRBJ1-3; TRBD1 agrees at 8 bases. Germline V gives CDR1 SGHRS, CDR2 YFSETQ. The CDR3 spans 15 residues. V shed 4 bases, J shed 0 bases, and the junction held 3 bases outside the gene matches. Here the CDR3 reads CASSIQGDSGNTIYF. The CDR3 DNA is TGCGCCAGCAGCATACAGGGGGACTCTGGAAACACCATATATTTT.

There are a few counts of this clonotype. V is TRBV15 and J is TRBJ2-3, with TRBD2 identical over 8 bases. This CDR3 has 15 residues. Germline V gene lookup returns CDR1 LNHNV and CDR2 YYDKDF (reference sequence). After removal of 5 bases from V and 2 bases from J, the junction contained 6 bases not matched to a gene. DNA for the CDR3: TGTGCCACCAGCCCCGGGGGGGGGACCACAGATACGCAGTATTTT. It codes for CATSPGGGTTDTQYF.

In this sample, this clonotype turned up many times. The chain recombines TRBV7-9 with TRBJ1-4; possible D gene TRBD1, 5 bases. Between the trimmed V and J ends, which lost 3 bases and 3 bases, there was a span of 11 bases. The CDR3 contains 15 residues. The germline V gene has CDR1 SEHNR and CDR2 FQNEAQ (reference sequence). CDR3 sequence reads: CASSLGTGPNEKLFF. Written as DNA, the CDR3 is TGTGCCAGCAGCTTGGGGACGGGGCCTAATGAAAAACTGTTTTTT.

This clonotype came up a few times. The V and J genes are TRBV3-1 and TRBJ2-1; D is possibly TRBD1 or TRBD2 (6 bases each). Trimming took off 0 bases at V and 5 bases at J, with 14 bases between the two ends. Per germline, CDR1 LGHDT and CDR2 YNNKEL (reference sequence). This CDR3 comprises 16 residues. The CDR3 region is CASSQDLRGVHNEQFF. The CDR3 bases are TGTGCCAGCAGCCAAGATCTGAGGGGGGTTCACAATGAGCAGTTCTTC.

Written as DNA, the CDR3 is TGCAGCGTTGCTCCAACGAGGACTGAAGCTTTCTTT. It translates to CSVAPTRTEAFF. V and J are TRBV29-1 and TRBJ1-1; D call uncertain. The V gene lost 4 bases and the J gene lost 5 bases, with 11 bases spanning the gap. The CDR3 contains 12 residues. CDR1 is SQVTM, CDR2 ANQGSEA, per germline.

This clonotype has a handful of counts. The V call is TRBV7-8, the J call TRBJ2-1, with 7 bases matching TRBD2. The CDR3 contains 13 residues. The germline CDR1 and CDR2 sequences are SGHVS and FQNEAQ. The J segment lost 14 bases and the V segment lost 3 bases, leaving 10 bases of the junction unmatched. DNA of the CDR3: TGTGCCAGCAGCTTTCCCTCGCGGACTAGTGAGTTCTTC. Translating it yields CASSFPSRTSEFF.

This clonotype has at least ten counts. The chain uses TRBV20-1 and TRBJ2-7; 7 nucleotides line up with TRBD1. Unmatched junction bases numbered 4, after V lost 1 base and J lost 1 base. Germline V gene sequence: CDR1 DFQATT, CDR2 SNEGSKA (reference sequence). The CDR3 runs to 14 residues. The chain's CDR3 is CSARGPGQSYEQYF. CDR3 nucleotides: TGCAGTGCTAGAGGACCGGGACAGTCCTACGAGCAGTACTTC.

Written as DNA, the CDR3 is TGTGCCAGCAGCCCTATGGCGGGAGGGCTGAAAGATACGCAGTATTTT. Protein product: CASSPMAGGLKDTQYF. The chain links TRBV9 to TRBJ2-3; 9 bases are shared with TRBD2. CDR1 is SGDLS and CDR2 is YYNGEE in the germline V gene. The J segment lost 5 bases and the V segment lost 4 bases, leaving 11 bases of the junction unmatched. The CDR3 contains 16 residues.

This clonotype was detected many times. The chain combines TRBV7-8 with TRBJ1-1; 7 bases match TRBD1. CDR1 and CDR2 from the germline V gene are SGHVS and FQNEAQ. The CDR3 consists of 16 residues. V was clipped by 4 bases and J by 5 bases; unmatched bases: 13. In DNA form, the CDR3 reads TGTGCCAGCAGCTCTAGAGGGCCAGGGGGGGATACTGAAGCTTTCTTT. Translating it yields CASSSRGPGGDTEAFF. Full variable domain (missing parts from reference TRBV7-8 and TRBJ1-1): GAGVSQSPRYKVAKRGQDVALRCDPISGHVSLFWYQQALGQGPEFLTYFQNEAQLDKSGLPSDRFFAERPEGSVSTLKIQRTQQEDSAVYLCASSSRGPGGDTEAFFGQGTRLTVV.

This CDR3 reads CSARPRDRAYEQYF. CDR3 in DNA: TGCAGTGCTAGGCCCCGGGACAGGGCCTACGAGCAGTACTTC. The chain joins TRBV20-1 to TRBJ2-7, with 9 positions matching TRBD1. V gave up 3 bases and J gave up 2 bases; unmatched junction bases: 5. Germline V gene lookup returns CDR1 DFQATT and CDR2 SNEGSKA (reference sequence). This CDR3 is built from 14 residues.

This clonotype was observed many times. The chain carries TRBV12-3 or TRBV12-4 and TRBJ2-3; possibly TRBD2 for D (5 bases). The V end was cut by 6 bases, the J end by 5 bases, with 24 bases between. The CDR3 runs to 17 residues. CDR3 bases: TGTGCCAGCAGCCCCCTACTCGGGAAAAAGGAAAGAGATACGCAGTATTTT. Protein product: CASSPLLGKKERDTQYF.

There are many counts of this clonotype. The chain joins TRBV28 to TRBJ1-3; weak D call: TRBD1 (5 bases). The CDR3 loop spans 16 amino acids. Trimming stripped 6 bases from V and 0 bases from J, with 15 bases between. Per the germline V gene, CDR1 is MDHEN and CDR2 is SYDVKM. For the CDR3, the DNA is TGTGCCAGCAGAATACGGGGCGTCACCTCTGGAAACACCATATATTTT. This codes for CASRIRGVTSGNTIYF.